Below, 8 T cell receptor beta chains from the same sample are listed, as sequenced in a study of shared clonotypes between healthy human individuals. Measured with immunoSEQ multiplex PCR; TCRdb has only the in-frame clones, and not every one. The repertoire includes about 980,000 clones, approximately 80% of them detected once, and approximately 1.5% sits in the top ten. Sequencing was done on a sample of memory CD4+ T cells sorted from blood. Subset described: CD45RA-negative fraction. Receptor source: a man younger than 35 in good health.

J is TRBJ1-1 and V is TRBV11-2, with D hard to call. With 5 bases removed from V and 7 bases from J, the gap between germline ends came to 17 bases. CDR3 length: 14 residues. Germline V gene lookup returns CDR1 SGHAT and CDR2 FQNNGV. The CDR3 sequence: CASSPREASLEAFF. CDR3 in DNA: TGTGCCAGCAGCCCTAGGGAGGCCAGTCTTGAAGCTTTCTTT.

The chain uses TRBV2 and TRBJ2-3; TRBD2 matches 8 bases. The V gene end was trimmed by 6 bases and the J gene end by 1 base; junction bases not matched to a gene: 12. The CDR3 has 17 residues. CDR1 is SNHLY and CDR2 is FYNNEI in the germline V gene. The CDR3 is CASRALGLGHGTDTQYF. The DNA of the CDR3 is TGTGCCAGCAGAGCCCTGGGACTAGGGCACGGCACAGATACGCAGTATTTT. Complete variable domain (other parts from reference TRBV2 and TRBJ2-3): EPEVTQTPSHQVTQMGQEVILRCVPISNHLYFYWYRQILGQKVEFLVSFYNNEISEKSEIFDDQFSVERPDGSNFTLKIRSTKLEDSAMYFCASRALGLGHGTDTQYFGPGTRLTVL.

The rearrangement uses TRBV5-1 and TRBJ2-1, with TRBD2 identical over 11 bases. Trimming removed 1 base from V and 4 bases from J; junction bases left unmatched: 4. This CDR3 is 16 amino acids long. Germline loops: CDR1 SGHRS, CDR2 YFSETQ. As DNA, the CDR3 is TGCGCCAGCAGCTTGACGGGACTAGCGGAGTACAATGAGCAGTTCTTC. Its translation: CASSLTGLAEYNEQFF.

The chain combines TRBV2 with TRBJ1-5; D is undetermined. The CDR3 sequence is 14 residues long. Germline lookup yields CDR1 SNHLY and CDR2 FYNNEI. The V end lost 4 bases, the J end lost 0 bases, and 7 bases lay between the germline ends. The CDR3 sequence is CASSVTYSNQPQHF. CDR3 bases: TGTGCCAGCAGTGTGACTTATAGCAATCAGCCCCAGCATTTT.

The rearrangement links TRBV19 to TRBJ2-2; TRBD1 matches 7 bases. The CDR3 has 15 residues. With V trimmed by 4 bases and J by 2 bases, 4 bases remained unmatched. From germline, CDR1 is LNHDA and CDR2 SQIVND (reference sequence). CDR3 protein: CASSNRGTNTGELFF. CDR3 sequence (DNA): TGTGCCAGTAGTAACAGGGGAACAAACACCGGGGAGCTGTTTTTT.

This sequence joins TRBV18 and TRBJ2-7, with 9 nucleotides matching TRBD1. CDR1 KGHSH and CDR2 LQKENI come from the germline V gene. There are 14 residues in the CDR3. After removal of 3 bases from V and 3 bases from J, the junction contained 3 bases not matched to a gene. In DNA form, the CDR3 reads TGTGCCAGCTCACCGAAGGGACAGGGCTACGAGCAGTACTTC. Its translation: CASSPKGQGYEQYF.

The V and J genes are TRBV9 and TRBJ2-3; 9 positions match TRBD2. The V gene's germline CDR1 is SGDLS and CDR2 YYNGEE. This CDR3 spans 16 amino acids. Trimming took 0 bases from V and 7 from J; bases not matched to a gene: 9. CDR3 DNA: TGTGCCAGCAGCGTAGTAGCAAGCGGGGGGACGAATACGCAGTATTTT. Translation gives CASSVVASGGTNTQYF.

A note on this clone: Other nucleotide sequences from this sample produce the same CDR3. The DNA for the CDR3 is TGTGCCAGCTCGTCGACAGGGGCTGGGGCCAACGTCCTGACTTTC. Translation: CASSSTGAGANVLTF. The chain joins TRBV18 to TRBJ2-6; TRBD1 aligns across 8 bases. CDR3 length equals 15 residues. The J segment lost 2 bases and the V segment lost 6 bases, leaving 3 bases of the junction unmatched. Germline V gene sequence: CDR1 KGHSH, CDR2 LQKENI.